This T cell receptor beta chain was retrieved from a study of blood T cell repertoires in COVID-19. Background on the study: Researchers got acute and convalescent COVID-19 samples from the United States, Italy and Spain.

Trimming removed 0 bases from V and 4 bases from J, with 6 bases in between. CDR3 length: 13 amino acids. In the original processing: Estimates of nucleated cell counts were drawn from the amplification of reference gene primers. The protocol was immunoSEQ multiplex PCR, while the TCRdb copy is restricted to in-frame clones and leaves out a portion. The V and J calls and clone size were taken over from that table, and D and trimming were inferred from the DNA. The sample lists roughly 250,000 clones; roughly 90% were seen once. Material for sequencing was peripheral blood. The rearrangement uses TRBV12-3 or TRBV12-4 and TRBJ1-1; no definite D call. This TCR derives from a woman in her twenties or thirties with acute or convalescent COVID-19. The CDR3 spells CASSLAAGTEAFF. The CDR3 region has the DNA TGTGCCAGCAGTTTAGCTGCAGGCACTGAAGCTTTCTTT.